This record concerns one T cell receptor (beta chain) sequence. Its recognized antigen is unknown. No clone much larger than this one lies a single base away; base qualities are absent. This sample stems from a study of blood T cell repertoires in COVID-19 (dated by TCRdb to about 2020). With regard to the full study: The collaborator samples originated in the United States, Italy and Spain and spanned the acute and convalescent phases of COVID-19. The material from the prospective study consisted of cDNA or gDNA derived from T cells, B-cell-depleted T cells, or PBMCs. Subjects who had been exposed to COVID-19, were actively infected with it, or had recovered from it provided the deeply sampled blood TCRbeta repertoires that made up the dataset. A freely available public database, intended as a resource for researchers studying the immune response to SARS-CoV-2, is where the repertoires were released. The samples were drawn from the first 160 participants of the ongoing ImmuneRACE study and from 1,254 subjects provided by 6 global collaborators. Nearly every sample came with metadata listing a de-identified subject ID, COVID-19 status, age in years and sex. HLA class I and class II types, where available, came from metadata supplied by the sample provider rather than from assay-based typing. The paper's findings and limits, for the study overall: The amount of clinical and demographic metadata varied by source and participant and was provided uncurated.

One collaborating source in Seattle enrolled patients during active infection and followed them longitudinally through the course of disease. Whole blood was collected in K2EDTA tubes by collaborating institutions according to the institutions' own protocols. For TCRbeta analysis, collaborators shipped samples in one of three forms: frozen whole blood, isolated PBMCs, or DNA extracted from either of those sample types. TCRbeta CDR3 regions were amplified from genomic DNA using the immunoSEQ Assay, a bias-controlled multiplex PCR. The published analysis was carried out like this. The number of nucleated cells in each sample was estimated by amplification of reference gene primers within the assay. Sequence reads were collapsed and filtered to measure the absolute abundance of every unique TCRbeta CDR3 rearrangement. For each sample, productive Simpson clonality was calculated as the square root of Simpson's diversity index over productive rearrangements. Here the immuneACCESS table is served through TCRdb, limited to in-frame sequences with V and J called. Missing clones are a known gap in these copies; in checked studies unresolved V genes cover under half, and the rest lacks a known reason. The V and J calls and the clone size are those of that table, but D and trimming were determined from the DNA. The table for this sample lists around 160,000 clones; 85% to 90% of them were counted only once. The top ten hold under 15% of the sample.

The germline V gene provides CDR1 MNHEY and CDR2 SVGAGI. V drops 6 bases and J drops 1 base, leaving 9 bases in between. The CDR3 starts with the cysteine, ends with the phenylalanine, and has 13 residues. Kept here is only the CDR3 DNA, which spans 39 bases and is read in frame from base 1. This receptor chain uses TRBV6-5 and TRBJ2-5; the D gene is perhaps TRBD1, from 6 matching bases. Specimen: peripheral blood. The source is a man aged 18 to 30 with COVID-19, enrolled during active disease. The base sequence is TGTGCCAGCAGCTGGACAGTCCAAGAGACCCAGTACTTC. This encodes CASSWTVQETQYF.